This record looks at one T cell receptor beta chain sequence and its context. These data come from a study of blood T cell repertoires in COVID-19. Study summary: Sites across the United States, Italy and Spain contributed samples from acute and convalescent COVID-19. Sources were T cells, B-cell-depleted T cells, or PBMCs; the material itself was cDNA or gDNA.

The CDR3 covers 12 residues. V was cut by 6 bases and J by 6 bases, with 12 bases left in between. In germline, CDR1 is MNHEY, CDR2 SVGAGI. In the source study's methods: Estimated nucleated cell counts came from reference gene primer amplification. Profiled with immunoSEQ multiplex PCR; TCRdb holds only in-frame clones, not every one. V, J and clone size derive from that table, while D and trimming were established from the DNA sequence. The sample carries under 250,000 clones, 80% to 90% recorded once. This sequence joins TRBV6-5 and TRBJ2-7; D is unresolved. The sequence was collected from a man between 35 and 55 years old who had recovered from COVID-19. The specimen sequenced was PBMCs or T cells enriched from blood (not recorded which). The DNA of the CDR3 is TGTGCCAGCAGGCTCGACACTCGCGAGCAGTACTTC. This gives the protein CASRLDTREQYF.